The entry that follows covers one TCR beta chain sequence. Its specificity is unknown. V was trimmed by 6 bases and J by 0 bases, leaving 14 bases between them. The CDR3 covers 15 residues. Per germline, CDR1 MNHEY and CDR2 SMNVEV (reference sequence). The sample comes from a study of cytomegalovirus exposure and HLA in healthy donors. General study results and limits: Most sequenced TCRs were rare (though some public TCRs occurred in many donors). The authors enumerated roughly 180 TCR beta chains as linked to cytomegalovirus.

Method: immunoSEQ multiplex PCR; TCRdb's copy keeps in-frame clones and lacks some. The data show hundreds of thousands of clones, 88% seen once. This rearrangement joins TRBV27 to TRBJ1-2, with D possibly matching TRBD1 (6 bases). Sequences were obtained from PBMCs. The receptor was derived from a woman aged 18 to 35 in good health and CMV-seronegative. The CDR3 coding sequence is TGTGCCAGCAGCCCAGATCAGGGGACTAACTATGGCTACACCTTC. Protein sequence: CASSPDQGTNYGYTF.